These T cell receptor beta chains were read from a single sample in a study of blood T cell repertoires in COVID-19. Sequencing used immunoSEQ multiplex PCR; TCRdb keeps in-frame clones, though not all of them. The table lists 200,000 to 250,000 clones, about 90% of them singletons. Specimen: peripheral blood. These receptors were collected from a man older than 75 with acute or convalescent COVID-19. Each CDR3 is given with its conserved first and last residue. The D gene is left open where the match is weak. Only some rows state a clone size, as once, few, many or a class for expanded clones.

clone size,V gene,J gene,D gene,CDR3 protein,CDR3 DNA
-,TRBV11-3,TRBJ2-2,-,CASSMNSVPTGELFF,TGTGCCAGCAGCATGAATAGCGTCCCCACCGGGGAGCTGTTTTTT
-,TRBV5-1,TRBJ2-2,-,CASSLVGQGPGELFF,TGCGCCAGCAGCTTGGTTGGGCAGGGCCCCGGGGAGCTGTTTTTT
-,TRBV18,TRBJ2-1,-,CASSPQGSEQFF,TGTGCCAGCTCACCCCAGGGTTCCGAGCAGTTCTTC
-,TRBV3-1/TRBV3-2,TRBJ2-1,TRBD2,CASSQGLASYNEQFF,TGTGCCAGCAGCCAAGGACTAGCCTCCTACAATGAGCAGTTCTTC
-,TRBV2,TRBJ2-7,-,CASSEDSSYEQYF,TGTGCCAGCAGCGAGGACAGCTCCTACGAGCAGTACTTC
-,TRBV5-4,TRBJ1-4,TRBD1,CASSQGTGEWEKLFF,TGTGCCAGCAGCCAGGGGACAGGGGAATGGGAAAAACTGTTTTTT
-,TRBV7-9,TRBJ2-1,-,CASGPGAGAYNEQFF,TGTGCCAGCGGACCAGGGGCGGGAGCGTACAATGAGCAGTTCTTC
-,TRBV18,TRBJ2-3,-,CASSPRPGDTDTQYF,TGTGCCAGCTCACCACGGCCAGGGGACACAGATACGCAGTATTTT
-,TRBV7-2,TRBJ1-1,-,CASSPTPGLPNTEAFF,TGTGCCAGCAGCCCCACGCCGGGGTTACCGAACACTGAAGCTTTCTTT
-,TRBV4-3,TRBJ1-2,TRBD1,CASSLRTGGTGYTF,TGCGCCAGCAGCCTGAGGACAGGGGGAACTGGCTACACCTTC
-,TRBV6-6,TRBJ1-1,-,CASSYTALMNTEAFF,TGTGCCAGCAGTTACACAGCATTGATGAACACTGAAGCTTTCTTT
-,TRBV7-2,TRBJ1-6,TRBD1,CASSSSGTGEPNSPLHF,TGTGCCAGCAGCTCCTCCGGGACAGGGGAGCCTAATTCACCCCTCCACTTT
-,TRBV4-1,TRBJ1-1,-,CASSQDLGNTEAFF,TGCGCCAGCAGCCAAGATCTAGGGAACACTGAAGCTTTCTTT
-,TRBV11-3,TRBJ2-3,TRBD2,CASSFSGRSDTQYF,TGTGCCAGCAGCTTTTCCGGGAGGTCGGATACGCAGTATTTT
-,TRBV28,TRBJ2-4,TRBD2,CASSLAGGPTSKNIQYF,TGTGCCAGCAGTCTAGCGGGAGGGCCGACGTCCAAAAACATTCAGTACTTC
-,TRBV7-9,TRBJ2-1,TRBD1,CASSASGQGYANEQFF,TGTGCCAGCAGCGCCAGCGGACAGGGATACGCGAATGAGCAGTTCTTC
-,TRBV4-2,TRBJ2-7,TRBD2,CASSLRLAGGLLEQYF,TGTGCCAGCAGCCTACGTCTAGCGGGAGGGTTACTCGAGCAGTACTTC
-,TRBV18,TRBJ2-7,TRBD1,CASSRQGYGYEQYF,TGTGCCAGCTCCCGACAGGGGTATGGCTACGAGCAGTACTTC
-,TRBV27,TRBJ1-1,-,CASSYQGRGNTEAFF,TGTGCCAGCAGTTACCAGGGGAGGGGGAACACTGAAGCTTTCTTT
-,TRBV19,TRBJ2-7,TRBD1,CASSSQGAREQYF,TGTGCCAGTAGTTCTCAGGGGGCGAGGGAGCAGTACTTC
-,TRBV5-1,TRBJ2-1,-,CASSLEAGSNEQFF,TGCGCCAGCAGCTTGGAGGCAGGATCCAATGAGCAGTTCTTC
-,TRBV5-1,TRBJ2-1,-,CASSSDTINEQFF,TGCGCCAGCAGCTCCGACACAATCAATGAGCAGTTCTTC
-,TRBV6-2/TRBV6-3,TRBJ2-2,TRBD1,CASSYGTGRTGELFF,TGTGCCAGCAGTTACGGGACAGGAAGAACCGGGGAGCTGTTTTTT
-,TRBV11-2,TRBJ2-7,-,CASSLVGVGLYF,TGTGCCAGCAGCTTAGTGGGGGTTGGACTATATTTC
once,TRBV5-1,TRBJ2-7,-,CASSLDVRNEQYF,TGCGCCAGCAGCTTGGATGTGAGGAACGAGCAGTACTTC
-,TRBV19,TRBJ2-1,TRBD2,CASSPRLAGALNEQFF,TGTGCCAGTAGTCCAAGACTAGCGGGAGCCTTGAATGAGCAGTTCTTC
-,TRBV30,TRBJ1-1,TRBD1,CAWRDRDLNTEAFF,TGTGCCTGGAGGGACAGGGACTTGAACACTGAAGCTTTCTTT
once,TRBV28,TRBJ2-5,-,CASSLGGSETQYF,TGTGCCAGCAGTTTAGGGGGGTCAGAGACCCAGTACTTC
-,TRBV3-1/TRBV3-2,TRBJ2-7,TRBD2,CASSLALAGGNYEQYF,TGTGCCAGCAGCCTCGCACTAGCGGGAGGAAACTACGAGCAGTACTTC
-,TRBV5-6,TRBJ2-4,-,CASSPSPGVKNIQYF,TGTGCCAGCAGCCCTTCCCCGGGGGTCAAAAACATTCAGTACTTC
-,TRBV25-1,TRBJ2-1,TRBD2,CASSELSSGRADDNEQFF,TGTGCCAGCAGTGAATTGTCTAGCGGGAGGGCAGACGACAATGAGCAGTTCTTC
-,TRBV20-1,TRBJ2-7,TRBD1,CSASTAGGYEQYF,TGCAGTGCTAGTACAGCAGGGGGCTACGAGCAGTACTTC
-,TRBV9,TRBJ2-1,-,CASSFTGSYNEQFF,TGTGCCAGCAGCTTTACAGGGTCCTACAATGAGCAGTTCTTC
-,TRBV7-6,TRBJ1-5,TRBD1,CASSPGQGAVQPQHF,TGTGCCAGCAGCCCGGGACAGGGGGCAGTTCAGCCCCAGCATTTT
-,TRBV5-5,TRBJ1-6,TRBD1,CASSPGTGTNYNSPLHF,TGTGCCAGCAGTCCCGGGACAGGGACTAACTATAATTCACCCCTCCACTTT
-,TRBV7-3,TRBJ1-1,TRBD1,CASSWGTGKAFF,TGTGCCAGCAGCTGGGGGACAGGAAAAGCTTTCTTT
-,TRBV28,TRBJ2-7,-,CASSQRYEQYF,TGTGCCAGCAGTCAGCGCTACGAGCAGTACTTC
-,TRBV7-3,TRBJ2-5,TRBD2,CASSPGTRGETQYF,TGTGCCAGCAGCCCCGGGACTAGGGGAGAGACCCAGTACTTC
-,TRBV2,TRBJ2-2,TRBD2,CASSARTSGGELFF,TGTGCCAGCAGCGCTAGGACTAGCGGCGGGGAGCTGTTTTTT
-,TRBV3-1/TRBV3-2,TRBJ1-1,-,CASSQFSRENTEAFF,TGTGCCAGCAGCCAATTTTCGCGGGAGAACACTGAAGCTTTCTTT
-,TRBV25-1,TRBJ1-2,TRBD1,CASSGLTGGGVGYTF,TGTGCCAGCAGTGGACTCACAGGGGGCGGGGTCGGCTACACCTTC
-,TRBV7-2,TRBJ1-2,-,CASSSDSYYGYTF,TGTGCCAGCAGCTCGGACAGCTACTATGGCTACACCTTC
-,TRBV18,TRBJ2-5,-,CASSRAGNQETQYF,TGTGCCAGCTCCCGCGCGGGGAACCAAGAGACCCAGTACTTC
-,TRBV19,TRBJ1-2,-,CASSQLRPTSGYTF,TGTGCCAGTAGCCAACTCAGGCCGACCTCTGGCTACACCTTC
-,TRBV7-2,TRBJ1-2,TRBD1,CATKLDRANYGYTF,TGTGCCACCAAGCTCGACAGGGCTAACTATGGCTACACCTTC
-,TRBV18,TRBJ1-1,-,CASSQSAGMGTEAFF,TGTGCCAGCTCACAAAGCGCAGGGATGGGAACTGAAGCTTTCTTT
once,TRBV5-1,TRBJ1-4,-,CASSPGVSEKLFF,TGCGCCAGCAGTCCAGGGGTTTCTGAAAAACTGTTTTTT
-,TRBV10-3,TRBJ1-2,-,CAISGGDNYGYTF,TGTGCCATCAGTGGGGGGGACAACTATGGCTACACCTTC
-,TRBV28,TRBJ1-3,-,CASSSPLSGSGNTIYF,TGTGCCAGCAGTTCCCCCTTGAGTGGCTCTGGAAACACCATATATTTT
-,TRBV6-1,TRBJ2-2,-,CASSENLRNTGELFF,TGTGCCAGCAGTGAAAATTTGCGGAACACCGGGGAGCTGTTTTTT
-,TRBV5-1,TRBJ2-7,TRBD1,CASSNRDSLSYEQYF,TGCGCCAGCAGCAACAGGGACAGCCTGTCCTACGAGCAGTACTTC